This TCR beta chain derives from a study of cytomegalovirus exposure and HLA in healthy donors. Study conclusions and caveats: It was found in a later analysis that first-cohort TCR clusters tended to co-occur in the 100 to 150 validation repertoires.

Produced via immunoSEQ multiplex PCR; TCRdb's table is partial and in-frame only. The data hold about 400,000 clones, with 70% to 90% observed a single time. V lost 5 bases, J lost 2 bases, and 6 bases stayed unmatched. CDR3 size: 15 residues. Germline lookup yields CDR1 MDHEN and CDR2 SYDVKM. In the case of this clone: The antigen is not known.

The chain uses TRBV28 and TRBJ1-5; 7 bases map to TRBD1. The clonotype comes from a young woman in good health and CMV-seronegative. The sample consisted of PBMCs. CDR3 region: CASSVTGNGNQPQHF. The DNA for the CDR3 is TGTGCCAGCAGTGTGACAGGGAATGGCAATCAGCCCCAGCATTTT.